The T cell receptor (beta chain) described here comes from a study of T cells in localized non-small cell lung cancer. TCRdb's table, derived via immunoSEQ multiplex PCR, lists solely in-frame clones and lacks some. Seen here are 12,000 to 15,000 clones, roughly 89% observed once, and the top ten hold around 2.5%. This clone was seen only once. The source is a man aged 35 to 70 with stage III lung adenocarcinoma. The sequencing here drew on peripheral blood mononuclear cells, taken before any cancer treatment.

CDR3 region: CASSLSPTGDTEAFF. The CDR3 DNA follows: TGCGCCAGCAGCTTGTCCCCCACCGGGGACACTGAAGCTTTCTTT. The V gene is TRBV5-1, the J gene TRBJ1-1; D call uncertain. CDR3 size: 15 residues. The V end lost 1 base, the J end lost 3 bases, and 13 bases lay between the germline ends. CDR1 and CDR2 (germline): SGHRS, YFSETQ.